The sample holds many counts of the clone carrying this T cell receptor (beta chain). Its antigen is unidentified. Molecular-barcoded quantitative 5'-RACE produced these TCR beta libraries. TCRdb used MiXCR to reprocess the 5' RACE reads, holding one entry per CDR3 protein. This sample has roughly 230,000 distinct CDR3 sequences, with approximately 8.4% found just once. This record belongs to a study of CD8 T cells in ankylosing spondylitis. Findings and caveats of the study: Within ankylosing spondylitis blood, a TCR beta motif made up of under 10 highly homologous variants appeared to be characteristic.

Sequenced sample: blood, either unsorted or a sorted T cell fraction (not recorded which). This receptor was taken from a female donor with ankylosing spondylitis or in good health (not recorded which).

For the CDR3, the DNA is TGTGCCAGCCGCCAAGGCGAAAAACTGTTTTTT. Protein product: CASRQGEKLFF. The V gene is TRBV12-3 or TRBV12-4, the J gene TRBJ1-4; D call uncertain. The CDR3 has 11 amino acids. V lost 8 bases and J 8 bases, leaving 9 bases between the germline ends.